This is a list of T cell receptor beta chains from one sample in a study of T cell responses to AZD1222 COVID-19 vaccine. TCRdb keeps only in-frame clones here, not all; method: immunoSEQ multiplex PCR. The repertoire holds 130,000 or so clones, with approximately 88% as singletons. The material sequenced was peripheral blood, taken 28 days after the second AZD1222 dose. All receptors come from an adult who received the AZD1222 COVID-19 vaccine. The CDR3 runs from the conserved cysteine through the conserved F or W. The order of the fields is V gene, D gene, J gene, clone size, CDR3 protein, CDR3 DNA. D genes are given only for firm matches. The size field is filled for only some rows; it gives once, few, many or a size class.

TRBV7-9	TRBD1	TRBJ2-1	-	CASSPGQGMGPYNEQFF	TGTGCCAGCAGCCCTGGACAGGGAATGGGCCCCTACAATGAGCAGTTCTTC
TRBV25-1	TRBD2	TRBJ2-1	-	CASSGGTTSGGLHHEQFF	TGTGCCAGCAGTGGGGGAACGACTAGCGGGGGTTTGCACCATGAGCAGTTCTTC
TRBV11-3	-	TRBJ1-1	-	CASSSNRVGEAFF	TGTGCCAGCAGCTCGAACAGGGTGGGTGAAGCTTTCTTT
TRBV18	-	TRBJ2-7	-	CASSPSSSAGVGSSYEQYF	TGTGCCAGCTCACCAAGTAGTAGTGCAGGAGTCGGAAGCTCCTACGAGCAGTACTTC
TRBV25-1	-	TRBJ2-1	-	CASSDRALYNEQFF	TGTGCCAGCAGTGACAGGGCTTTATACAATGAGCAGTTCTTC
TRBV4-1	TRBD2	TRBJ2-3	-	CASSPAPGVAGASADTQYF	TGCGCCAGCAGCCCCGCCCCAGGGGTAGCGGGAGCGAGCGCAGATACGCAGTATTTT
TRBV6-1	-	TRBJ1-5	-	CASSEATTGTQPQHF	TGTGCCAGCAGTGAAGCTACTACAGGGACTCAGCCCCAGCATTTT
TRBV29-1	-	TRBJ1-1	once	CSVTRGTSGTEAFF	TGCAGCGTTACTCGGGGGACGTCGGGCACTGAAGCTTTCTTT
TRBV11-2	TRBD1	TRBJ2-7	-	CASSFRQGVNYEQYF	TGTGCCAGCAGCTTTCGGCAGGGGGTAAACTACGAGCAGTACTTC
TRBV6-5	TRBD2	TRBJ2-1	once	CASSNRGGNEQFF	TGTGCCAGCAGTAACCGGGGGGGCAATGAGCAGTTCTTC
TRBV6-2/TRBV6-3	-	TRBJ1-4	few	CASSRQVKNEKLFF	TGTGCCAGCAGCCGACAGGTAAAGAATGAAAAACTGTTTTTT
TRBV10-3	TRBD1	TRBJ1-2	-	CAIRRQGEDGYTF	TGTGCCATCAGGAGGCAGGGGGAGGACGGCTACACCTTC
TRBV6-5	-	TRBJ1-2	-	CASKTGMLRGYTF	TGTGCCAGCAAAACAGGAATGTTGCGTGGCTACACCTTC
TRBV2	-	TRBJ1-6	-	CASSGTRDSPLHF	TGTGCCAGCAGCGGTACCAGGGATTCACCCCTCCACTTT
TRBV28	-	TRBJ1-2	-	CASNSDGRDYGYTF	TGTGCCAGCAACTCGGACGGACGGGACTATGGCTACACCTTC
TRBV15	-	TRBJ1-4	-	CATARDTPTNEKLFF	TGTGCCACCGCCCGGGACACCCCAACTAATGAAAAACTGTTTTTT
TRBV12-5	TRBD1	TRBJ1-3	-	CASGRRTGTGNTIYF	TGTGCTAGTGGTAGGCGGACAGGGACTGGAAACACCATATATTTT
TRBV4-2	-	TRBJ1-5	once	CASSQDRRVSNQPQHF	TGTGCCAGCAGCCAAGATAGGAGGGTAAGCAATCAGCCCCAGCATTTT
TRBV6-1	TRBD1	TRBJ2-6	-	CASSEDDRDPGANVLTF	TGTGCCAGCAGTGAAGACGACAGGGACCCTGGGGCCAACGTCCTGACTTTC
TRBV25-1	-	TRBJ1-1	-	CASTVNTEAFF	TGTGCCAGCACTGTGAACACTGAAGCTTTCTTT
TRBV5-1	-	TRBJ2-6	-	CASSWGVLALPSGANVLTF	TGCGCCAGCAGCTGGGGGGTACTAGCTTTACCCTCTGGGGCCAACGTCCTGACTTTC
TRBV6-5	-	TRBJ1-4	-	CASSYTSGSTNEKLFF	TGTGCCAGCAGTTACACTTCGGGGAGCACTAATGAAAAACTGTTTTTT
TRBV7-6	-	TRBJ1-3	-	CASSLVTGTGNTIYF	TGTGCCAGCAGCTTAGTTACAGGGACTGGAAACACCATATATTTT
TRBV15	-	TRBJ2-7	once	CATSLQGGTRFLDEQYF	TGTGCCACCAGCCTACAGGGGGGGACCCGTTTCCTAGACGAGCAGTACTTC
TRBV30	TRBD2	TRBJ2-5	-	CAWRPSGGTETQYF	TGTGCCTGGAGGCCTAGCGGGGGCACGGAGACCCAGTACTTC
TRBV5-1	-	TRBJ1-1	-	CASSLDLREGTEAFF	TGCGCCAGCAGCTTGGATTTACGCGAGGGCACTGAAGCTTTCTTT
TRBV19	-	TRBJ1-5	once	CASTGLGNQPQHF	TGTGCCAGCACAGGGTTAGGAAATCAGCCCCAGCATTTT
TRBV19	TRBD2	TRBJ2-2	-	CATQPTSGRRGGELFF	TGTGCCACCCAACCCACTAGCGGGAGAAGAGGCGGGGAGCTGTTTTTT